This paragraph reports one TCR beta chain. This record belongs to a study of T cell responses to AZD1222 COVID-19 vaccine. Profiled with immunoSEQ multiplex PCR; TCRdb holds only in-frame clones, not every one. The sample lists about 87,000 clones; nearly 90% were seen once. Losses at the gene ends were 5 bases for V and 3 bases for J; bases not matched to a gene: 7. Per the germline V gene, CDR1 is SGHVS and CDR2 is FNYEAQ. This CDR3 has 15 amino acids. This receptor was taken from an adult in good health. Sequencing used peripheral blood, obtained on day 0 of AZD1222 vaccination. V usage is TRBV7-6 and J usage is TRBJ1-2; 9 nucleotides align to TRBD1. CDR3 sequence: CASSPPDRGHYGYTF. The CDR3 DNA reads TGTGCCAGCAGCCCCCCGGACAGGGGTCACTATGGCTACACCTTC. Combining the CDR3 with reference TRBV7-6 and TRBJ1-2 gives the whole variable domain GAGVSQSPRYKVTKRGQDVALRCDPISGHVSLYWYRQALGQGPEFLTYFNYEAQQDKSGLPNDRFSAERPEGSISTLTIQRTEQRDSAMYRCASSPPDRGHYGYTFGSGTRLTVV.